This note documents a single TCR beta chain sequence. The data derive from a study of blood T cell repertoires in COVID-19. CDR1 and CDR2 (germline): SGHVS, FQNEAQ. The CDR3 covers 16 residues. The V and J ends lost 7 bases and 2 bases, in that order; junction bases with no gene match: 11. Those who participated ranged in age from roughly 18 to 89 years and resided in about two dozen US areas. Grouping used clinical history reported by participants in a survey and questionnaire. Methods used by the authors: The authors estimated nucleated cell counts from reference gene primer amplification. Profiling relied on immunoSEQ multiplex PCR, and the TCRdb table lists in-frame clones only, not all of them. V and J calls and clone size follow that table, whereas D and trimming were derived from the DNA. This sample has 150,000 to 200,000 clones, with roughly 85% found just once.

The TCR was taken from a woman aged 18 to 35 who had recovered from COVID-19. The rearrangement uses TRBV7-8 and TRBJ1-5; TRBD1 aligns across 7 bases. Sequencing was performed on PBMCs or T cells enriched from blood (not recorded which). The CDR3 protein is CASTPSDRVGNQPQHF. Here the CDR3 DNA reads TGTGCCAGCACCCCTTCAGACAGGGTTGGCAATCAGCCCCAGCATTTT.